The 30 T cell receptor beta chains reported below all come from one sample, sequenced in a study of T cells after yellow fever vaccination. TCRdb passed the 5' RACE reads through MiXCR, listing each CDR3 protein once. This sample has approximately 160,000 distinct CDR3 sequences; about a tenth occur once, and the top ten carry 35% to 40%. The sample consisted of CD8+ T cells sorted from PBMCs, taken 45 days after the yellow fever booster vaccination. The source of these receptors is a man aged 18 to 29 who received the YFV17D yellow fever vaccine.

This clonotype was detected a few times. The V call is TRBV4-1, the J call TRBJ2-3; 9 bases line up with TRBD2. Germline lookup yields CDR1 MGHRA and CDR2 YSYEKL. V was pared by 1 base and J by 7 bases, with 6 bases of the junction left unmatched. CDR3 size: 15 residues. The CDR3 DNA follows: TGCGCCAGCAGCCAAGCTAGCGGGGTCGACTATACGCAGTATTTT. Its translation is CASSQASGVDYTQYF.

This clonotype was counted ten times or more. The chain combines TRBV5-1 with TRBJ1-4; D not certain. Trimming pared 4 bases from V and 6 bases from J, leaving 19 bases between. The CDR3 length is 16 residues. From germline, CDR1 is SGHRS and CDR2 YFSETQ. The CDR3 region is CASSQAHRELHEKLFF. CDR3 in DNA: TGCGCCAGCAGCCAAGCCCACCGGGAGCTTCATGAAAAACTGTTTTTT.

This sequence joins TRBV5-6 and TRBJ2-7; 7 bases map to TRBD2. The germline V gene has CDR1 SGHDT and CDR2 YYEEEE. J lost 1 base, V lost 3 bases, and 1 base had no gene match. The CDR3 loop spans 13 amino acids. CDR3 nucleotides: TGTGCCAGCAGCTCCGGGGGGTCCTACGAGCAGTACGTC. It is translated as CASSSGGSYEQYV.

There are a few counts of this clonotype. The CDR3 protein is CASSQDSANQPQHF. CDR3 sequence (DNA): TGCGCCAGCAGCCAAGATAGCGCCAATCAGCCCCAGCATTTT. The rearrangement links TRBV4-3 to TRBJ1-5; D uncertain. The CDR3 has 14 residues. V was pared by 0 bases and J by 3 bases, with 6 bases between. The V gene's germline CDR1 is LGHNA and CDR2 YSLEER.

The gene calls are TRBV23-1 and TRBJ2-4; weak D call: TRBD2 (5 bases). TRBV23-1 is an ORF, with its function uncertain. CDR3 length equals 15 residues. V shed 7 bases and J shed 8 bases, with 21 bases lying between them. CDR3 nucleotide sequence: TGCGCCAGCACCAGCGGCCGGGAAATTAGGGACATTCAGTACTTC. This sequence encodes CASTSGREIRDIQYF.

The chain carries TRBV7-9 and TRBJ2-6, with D unclear. Germline-derived CDR1 and CDR2 are SEHNR and FQNEAQ (reference sequence). V shed 0 bases and J shed 2 bases, with 5 bases lying between them. This CDR3 is 15 amino acids long. The CDR3 loop is CASSLAPTGANVLTF. CDR3 bases: TGTGCCAGCAGCTTAGCGCCCACTGGGGCCAACGTCCTGACTTTC.

This clonotype was counted only a few times. The chain recombines TRBV20-1 with TRBJ2-1; D remains unclear. V was clipped by 7 bases and J by 0 bases, with 16 bases between them. The germline CDR1 and CDR2 sequences are DFQATT and SNEGSKA (reference sequence). The CDR3 has 15 residues. The DNA of the CDR3 is TGCAGTGTCAGCTCTTCTCATAACTCCTACAATGAGCAGTTCTTC. Protein product: CSVSSSHNSYNEQFF.

The rearrangement joins TRBV11-2 to TRBJ2-3; weak D call: TRBD2 (7 bases). The CDR3 covers 15 residues. V lost 2 bases, J lost 2 bases, and 11 bases lay in between. Germline CDR1 reads SGHAT; CDR2 reads FQNNGV. The CDR3 loop reads CASSLWGGPTDTQYF. CDR3 nucleotides: TGTGCCAGCAGCTTATGGGGGGGGCCCACAGATACGCAGTATTTT.

CDR3: CASSPTGNMNTEAFF. CDR3 bases: TGTGCCAGCAGCCCAACAGGGAACATGAACACTGAAGCTTTCTTT. This chain joins TRBV6-5 and TRBJ1-1, with D perhaps TRBD1 (6 bases). Trimming took 6 bases from V and 0 from J, leaving 14 bases between them. Germline V gene data show CDR1 as MNHEY and CDR2 as SVGAGI. The CDR3 covers 15 residues.

J is TRBJ1-2 and V is TRBV9; maybe TRBD1 (6 bases). Germline lookup yields CDR1 SGDLS and CDR2 YYNGEE. This CDR3 spans 14 amino acids. V was cut by 0 bases and J by 6 bases, with 12 bases left in between. The CDR3 DNA reads as TGTGCCAGCAGCGTAGGAGGGGGTGATCATGGCTACACCTTC. It is translated as CASSVGGGDHGYTF. Looking up the rest from reference TRBV9 and TRBJ1-2 gives the full variable domain: DSGVTQTPKHLITATGQRVTLRCSPRSGDLSVYWYQQSLDQGLQFLIQYYNGEERAKGNILERFSAQQFPDLHSELNLSSLELGDSALYFCASSVGGGDHGYTFGSGTRLTVV.

The V gene is TRBV11-3, the J gene TRBJ2-3, with D maybe TRBD2 (6 bases). Germline CDR1 is SGHNT and CDR2 is YENEEA. Trimming took 4 bases from V and 6 from J, leaving 14 bases between them. There are 14 residues in the CDR3. The CDR3: CASSWGGTPDTQYF. CDR3 coding DNA: TGTGCCAGCAGCTGGGGCGGGACTCCCGATACGCAGTATTTT.

This clonotype was seen at least ten times. The V gene is TRBV11-2, the J gene TRBJ2-3, with a possible D match to TRBD2 (5 bases). Germline V gene lookup returns CDR1 SGHAT and CDR2 FQNNGV. The V end lost 2 bases, the J end lost 2 bases, and 8 bases lay between the germline ends. This CDR3 contains 14 residues. This CDR3 is CASSLFGDTDTQYF. The CDR3 DNA is TGTGCCAGCAGCTTATTCGGGGACACAGATACGCAGTATTTT. The full variable domain, in which reference TRBV11-2 and TRBJ2-3 provide the parts outside the CDR3, is EAGVAQSPRYKIIEKRQSVAFWCNPISGHATLYWYQQILGQGPKLLIQFQNNGVVDDSQLPKDRFSAERLKGVDSTLKIQPAKLEDSAVYLCASSLFGDTDTQYFGPGTRLTVL.

Only a few counts were recorded for this clonotype. This chain connects TRBV7-9 to TRBJ2-5; D remains ambiguous. CDR3 size: 16 residues. V lost 5 bases and J lost 5, with 21 bases in between. Germline lookup yields CDR1 SEHNR and CDR2 FQNEAQ (reference sequence). The CDR3 loop is CASSAYLGPVLETQYF. The CDR3 DNA reads TGTGCCAGCAGCGCATATTTAGGACCCGTACTGGAGACCCAGTACTTC.

This clonotype was seen only a few times. The rearrangement links TRBV6-6 to TRBJ2-3, with TRBD2 identical over 11 bases. Germline V CDR1 and CDR2: MNHNY, SVGAGI (reference sequence). The length of the CDR3 is 15 residues. V shed 4 bases and J 5 bases; nucleotides not matched to a gene: 5. CDR3 DNA sequence: TGTGCCAGCAGTTTAGCGGGGGGGCCTCTAGATACGCAGTATTTT. Protein: CASSLAGGPLDTQYF.

This clonotype showed up just a few times. The rearrangement joins TRBV7-8 to TRBJ1-5; D gene uncertain. This CDR3 is built from 15 residues. The germline V and J ends were trimmed by 0 bases and 1 base, with 7 bases remaining between them. CDR1 SGHVS and CDR2 FQNEAQ come from the germline V gene. The CDR3 loop is CASSLAARSNQPQHF. The CDR3 bases are TGTGCCAGCAGCTTAGCCGCGAGGAGCAATCAGCCCCAGCATTTT.

The rearrangement links TRBV5-1 to TRBJ2-1; either TRBD1 or TRBD2 may fit D (6 bases each). Germline V lookup: CDR1 SGHRS, CDR2 YFSETQ. The CDR3 is made up of 17 amino acids. Trimming left V 4 bases short and J 0 bases short, with 17 bases between. The CDR3 DNA reads as TGCGCCAGCAGCCCGGAGACTAGGGGGAGCTCCTACAATGAGCAGTTCTTC. This gives the protein CASSPETRGSSYNEQFF.

The chain employs TRBV21-1 and TRBJ2-7; the table's D call, TRBD1, has no DNA check behind it. TRBV21-1 is reported as a pseudogene. CDR3 size: 17 residues. The CDR3 nucleotides read TGTGCCAGCAGCAAAGAGTTTAAGGGGATTCTCGGATACGAGCAGTACTTC. Translated, it gives CASSKEFKGILGYEQYF.

The sample holds a few counts of this clonotype. The chain carries TRBV7-9 and TRBJ2-7, with D unclear. V lost 5 bases to trimming and J lost 1 base, with 9 bases between them. Per the germline V gene, CDR1 is SEHNR and CDR2 is FQNEAQ (reference sequence). The CDR3 consists of 13 residues. CDR3 bases: TGTGCCAGCAGCCCACTCAGGTCCTACGAGCAGTACGTC. It translates to CASSPLRSYEQYV.

This clonotype has more than one count but fewer than ten. A junction boundary mismatches the germline segment, possibly from a read error. The chain carries TRBV4-1 and TRBJ2-6, with 7 positions matching TRBD1. The CDR3 is 18 residues long. The germline gives CDR1 MGHRA, CDR2 YSYEKL. In DNA form, the CDR3 reads TGCGCCATCAGCCATTCGCACAGGGGCTACTCTGGGGCCAACGTCCTGACTTTC. The encoded protein is CAISHSHRGYSGANVLTF.

This clonotype was picked up many times. The chain combines TRBV5-1 with TRBJ2-5; no firm D call. Germline V gene sequence: CDR1 SGHRS, CDR2 YFSETQ. The V and J ends lost 5 bases and 0 bases respectively, with 5 bases between them. This CDR3 is 12 amino acids long. The CDR3 DNA reads as TGCGCCAGCAGACACAACCAAGAGACCCAGTACTTC. It specifies CASRHNQETQYF.

In its sample, this clonotype was seen a few times. This chain links TRBV7-6 with TRBJ1-6; D ambiguous. Looked up from germline, CDR1 is SGHVS and CDR2 is FNYEAQ. With 2 bases removed from V and 5 bases from J, the gap between germline ends came to 4 bases. This CDR3 region has 13 residues. CDR3 residues: CASSLSDNSPLHF. For the CDR3, the DNA is TGTGCCAGCAGCTTATCCGATAATTCACCCCTCCACTTT.

The chain is built from TRBV2 and TRBJ1-1; D not certain. With 8 bases removed from V and 1 base from J, the gap between germline ends came to 14 bases. Germline V gene lookup returns CDR1 SNHLY and CDR2 FYNNEI. The CDR3 totals 14 residues. The CDR3 DNA sequence: TGTGCCAGCCAACAAACAGAGGGGAACACTGAAGCTTTCTTT. It yields the protein CASQQTEGNTEAFF.

This clonotype was observed at least ten times. The chain couples TRBV7-6 to TRBJ2-4; D possibly corresponds to TRBD1 (7 bases). The CDR3 covers 14 residues. V lost 1 base to trimming and J lost 8 bases, with 12 bases between them. Looked up from germline, CDR1 is SGHVS and CDR2 is FNYEAQ. DNA for the CDR3: TGTGCCAGCAGCTTAGATGGCAGGGGGGACATTCAGTACTTC. Translated, it gives CASSLDGRGDIQYF.

This clonotype was observed a handful of times. The V gene is TRBV4-3, the J gene TRBJ2-5; no definite D call. V lost 1 base and J lost 4, with 13 bases in between. The germline V gene has CDR1 LGHNA and CDR2 YSLEER. The CDR3 has 15 amino acids. CDR3 DNA: TGCGCCAGCAGCCAAGGAACTGGGGATGGAGAGACCCAGTACTTC. The encoded protein is CASSQGTGDGETQYF.

The table lists this clonotype with a few counts. This sequence joins TRBV12-3 or TRBV12-4 and TRBJ1-5; unclear D gene. The CDR3 has 12 amino acids. Trimming took off 6 bases at V and 2 bases at J, with 5 bases between the two ends. The CDR3 DNA sequence: TGTGCCAGCAGCAGCCGCAATCAGCCCCAGCATTTT. It translates to CASSSRNQPQHF.

This clonotype showed up many times. The chain joins TRBV19 to TRBJ2-1, with D possibly being TRBD2 (5 bases). CDR1 is LNHDA and CDR2 is SQIVND in the germline V gene (reference sequence). The CDR3 length is 11 residues. The ends were cut back, 6 bases at V and 10 bases at J, with 10 bases in the middle. The CDR3 DNA sequence: TGTGCCAGTAGCTACGCGGGCGAGCAGTTCTTC. Residues: CASSYAGEQFF.

This clonotype was observed a handful of times. V gene TRBV5-5 combines with J gene TRBJ2-7; 11 positions agree with TRBD1. CDR1 SGHKS and CDR2 YYEKEE come from the germline V gene (reference sequence). This CDR3 spans 14 amino acids. V trimming: 4 bases; J trimming: 3 bases; junction bases outside the gene matches: 3. CDR3 loop: CASSVDRGLYEQYF. The DNA for the CDR3 is TGTGCCAGCAGCGTGGACAGGGGGCTCTACGAGCAGTACTTC.

There are a few counts of this clonotype. The rearrangement joins TRBV12-3 or TRBV12-4 to TRBJ1-3; no definite D call. V dropped 8 bases and J dropped 4 bases, with 12 bases sitting between them. The CDR3 consists of 13 residues. The DNA for the CDR3 is TGTGCCAGCCGAACATTTCTGGGAAACACCATATATTTT. Amino acid sequence: CASRTFLGNTIYF.

This clonotype was seen a few times. V usage is TRBV19 and J usage is TRBJ2-1; 10 nucleotides match TRBD1. CDR1 LNHDA and CDR2 SQIVND come from the germline V gene (reference sequence). CDR3 size: 14 residues. Germline trimming cut 5 bases from V and 15 bases from J; bases unmatched to any gene: 13. In DNA, the CDR3 is TGTGCCAGTAGTGCTAGCGCCGGGACAGGGGCTCGGTTCTTC. It encodes CASSASAGTGARFF. Using reference TRBV19 and TRBJ2-1 for the parts outside the CDR3, the full variable domain is DGGITQSPKYLFRKEGQNVTLSCEQNLNHDAMYWYRQDPGQGLRLIYYSQIVNDFQKGDIAEGYSVSREKKESFPLTVTSAQKNPTAFYLCASSASAGTGARFFGPGTRLTVL.

The rearrangement uses TRBV4-3 and TRBJ2-7; D is possibly TRBD1 (6 bases). The CDR3 covers 14 residues. Germline V gives CDR1 LGHNA, CDR2 YSLEER. The ends were cut back, 0 bases at V and 2 bases at J, with 8 bases in the middle. The CDR3 DNA is TGCGCCAGCAGCCAAGAAAGGGACACCTACGAGCAGTACGTC. Translation gives CASSQERDTYEQYV.